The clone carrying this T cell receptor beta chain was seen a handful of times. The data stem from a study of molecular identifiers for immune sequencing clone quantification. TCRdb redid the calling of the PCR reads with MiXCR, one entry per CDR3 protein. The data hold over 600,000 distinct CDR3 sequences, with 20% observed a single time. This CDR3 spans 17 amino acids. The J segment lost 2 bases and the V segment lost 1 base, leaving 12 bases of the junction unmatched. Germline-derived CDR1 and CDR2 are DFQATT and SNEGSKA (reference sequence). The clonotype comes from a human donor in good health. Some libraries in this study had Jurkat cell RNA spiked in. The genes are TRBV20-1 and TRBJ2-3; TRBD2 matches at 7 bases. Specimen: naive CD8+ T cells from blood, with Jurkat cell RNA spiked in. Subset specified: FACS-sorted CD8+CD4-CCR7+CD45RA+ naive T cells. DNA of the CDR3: TGCAGTGCTAGAGCGCCCACTAGCGATTCTTACACAGATACGCAGTATTTT. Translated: CSARAPTSDSYTDTQYF.